A selection of T cell receptor beta chains follows, all from one sample in a study of OX40 agonist ivuxolimab in advanced cancers. Clones were read by immunoSEQ multiplex PCR, and TCRdb kept only the in-frame ones, dropping some. Altogether fewer than 85,000 clones are present, 80% being singletons, with the ten largest covering approximately 8%. Sequenced here: CD4+ or CD8+ T cells sorted from blood, sampled in a trial of the OX40 agonist ivuxolimab. These TCRs come from an adult with an advanced solid tumor such as melanoma, head and neck, liver or kidney cancer. The CDR3 runs from the conserved cysteine through the conserved F or W. The order of the fields is CDR3 length, clone size, D gene, V gene, J gene, CDR3 protein, CDR3 DNA. A D gene is named only where the DNA matches it firmly. Expanded clones get a size class; other rows say once, few or many, or leave the size out.

13	-	-	TRBV7-3	TRBJ2-3	CASSLSGTDTQYF	TGTGCCAGCAGCTTATCTGGCACAGATACGCAGTATTTT
15	once	TRBD2	TRBV5-1	TRBJ2-5	CASSLWAGVTETQYF	TGCGCCAGCAGCTTGTGGGCGGGGGTCACCGAGACCCAGTACTTC
15	once	-	TRBV19	TRBJ1-4	CASSSSGTGNEKLFF	TGTGCCAGTAGTTCCTCAGGAACGGGTAATGAAAAACTGTTTTTT
14	-	TRBD1	TRBV2	TRBJ2-7	CASSDRDRGYEQYF	TGTGCCAGCAGTGACCGGGACAGGGGGTACGAGCAGTACTTC
14	-	-	TRBV12-5	TRBJ2-1	CASGLRGNRDEQFF	TGTGCTAGCGGCCTGAGGGGGAATCGTGATGAGCAGTTCTTC
18	-	TRBD2	TRBV7-9	TRBJ2-7	CASSLGTSSYSTLYEQYF	TGTGCCAGCAGCTTGGGGACTAGTTCTTATAGTACCCTATACGAGCAGTACTTC
13	few	-	TRBV7-2	TRBJ1-1	CASSPPGQTEAFF	TGTGCCAGCAGCCCTCCAGGGCAAACTGAAGCTTTCTTT
15	-	TRBD1	TRBV28	TRBJ2-3	CASTTADRGTDTQYF	TGTGCCAGCACCACCGCCGACAGGGGAACAGATACGCAGTATTTT
18	-	-	TRBV28	TRBJ2-7	CASSLTGTYYSSFYEQYF	TGTGCCAGCAGTCTGACCGGGACATACTACAGTTCCTTCTACGAGCAGTACTTC
13	-	-	TRBV6-1	TRBJ2-7	CASSEAGGGGQYF	TGTGCCAGCAGTGAAGCGGGCGGAGGAGGGCAGTACTTC
13	-	-	TRBV25-1	TRBJ1-4	CASRGQQNEKLFF	TGTGCCAGCCGAGGACAGCAGAATGAAAAACTGTTTTTT
15	-	TRBD1	TRBV7-9	TRBJ1-2	CASSLLTGPPVGYTF	TGTGCCAGCAGCTTATTGACAGGGCCCCCCGTTGGCTACACCTTC
15	once	-	TRBV7-9	TRBJ2-3	CASSSPGSGTDTQYF	TGTGCCAGCAGCTCCCCGGGATCGGGCACAGATACGCAGTATTTT
12	-	-	TRBV29-1	TRBJ2-3	CSGGPLGDTQYF	TGCAGCGGGGGGCCGCTGGGGGATACGCAGTATTTT
14	-	-	TRBV28	TRBJ2-1	CASSLRAGNNEQFF	TGTGCCAGCAGTTTACGGGCGGGAAACAATGAGCAGTTCTTC
12	-	-	TRBV19	TRBJ2-1	CATGQILNEQFF	TGTGCCACCGGACAGATACTCAATGAGCAGTTCTTC
14	-	-	TRBV11-2	TRBJ2-5	CASSFGGSQETQYF	TGTGCCAGCAGCTTTGGCGGCTCCCAAGAGACCCAGTACTTC
13	-	-	TRBV5-6	TRBJ2-3	CASSLGVTRSQYF	TGTGCCAGCAGCTTGGGGGTAACTCGTTCGCAGTATTTT
14	-	TRBD2	TRBV2	TRBJ2-5	CASGRLLAGETQYF	TGTGCCAGCGGAAGGCTACTAGCGGGAGAGACCCAGTACTTC
14	-	-	TRBV5-1	TRBJ2-3	CASSLVVYTDTQYF	TGCGCCAGCAGCTTGGTGGTGTATACAGATACGCAGTATTTT
15	few	-	TRBV2	TRBJ1-6	CASSERDSYNSPLHF	TGTGCCAGCAGTGAAAGGGACTCCTATAATTCACCCCTCCACTTT
15	once	TRBD2	TRBV5-1	TRBJ2-5	CASSVLADQVGTQYF	TGCGCCAGCAGTGTGCTAGCGGATCAAGTGGGGACCCAGTACTTC
12	-	-	TRBV2	TRBJ1-2	CASSTRTYGYTF	TGTGCCAGCAGTACCCGGACATATGGCTACACCTTC
15	-	TRBD2	TRBV27	TRBJ2-3	CASSPPGLGRDTQYF	TGTGCCAGCAGTCCCCCGGGACTAGGGCGGGATACGCAGTATTTT
11	-	-	TRBV30	TRBJ1-1	CAWSVITEAFF	TGTGCCTGGAGTGTCATTACTGAAGCTTTCTTT
14	-	-	TRBV2	TRBJ2-7	CASSDTSPLDEQYF	TGTGCCAGCAGCGATACTAGCCCCCTGGACGAGCAGTACTTC
18	-	TRBD2	TRBV9	TRBJ2-1	CASSVGLAGGSSYNEQFF	TGTGCCAGCAGCGTAGGACTAGCGGGAGGGAGCTCCTACAATGAGCAGTTCTTC
15	-	-	TRBV7-7	TRBJ2-5	CASSPSTAIQETQYF	TGTGCCAGCAGCCCCTCGACGGCGATCCAAGAGACCCAGTACTTC
15	-	TRBD1	TRBV7-9	TRBJ1-5	CASSPGTGRGQPQHF	TGTGCCAGCAGCCCCGGGACAGGGAGGGGGCAGCCCCAGCATTTT
14	-	TRBD1	TRBV30	TRBJ2-5	CAWSATGAPETQYF	TGTGCCTGGAGTGCGACAGGGGCCCCCGAGACCCAGTACTTC
20	-	TRBD1	TRBV7-6	TRBJ1-2	CASSLSGQGNPDLPNYGYTF	TGTGCCAGCAGCTTATCGGGACAGGGGAACCCAGACCTCCCTAACTATGGCTACACCTTC